These 5 T cell receptor beta chains originate from one sample sequenced in a study of blood T cell repertoires in COVID-19. Libraries were prepared by immunoSEQ multiplex PCR; TCRdb keeps only in-frame clonotypes and omits some of them. The table records roughly 35,000 clones, 90% of them present only once. The sample was peripheral blood. The receptors derive from a man aged 65 to 85 with acute or convalescent COVID-19.

The J gene is TRBJ1-5, the V gene TRBV19, with a possible D match to TRBD1 (6 bases). CDR1 LNHDA and CDR2 SQIVND come from the germline V gene (reference sequence). The CDR3 covers 14 residues. The V end was cut by 3 bases, the J end by 10 bases, with 16 bases between. The DNA for the CDR3 is TGTGCCAGTAGTATTATGACGGCAGGGGAACCCCAGCATTTT. It yields the protein CASSIMTAGEPQHF.

The chain recombines TRBV9 with TRBJ1-4; a possible D gene is TRBD1 (5 bases). Germline CDR1 is SGDLS and CDR2 is YYNGEE. V was pared by 3 bases and J by 6 bases, with 12 bases between. CDR3 length: 14 residues. DNA for the CDR3: TGTGCCAGCAGCGCCTCGGGACTACATGAAAAACTGTTTTTT. It translates to CASSASGLHEKLFF. The full variable domain, its missing parts supplied by reference TRBV9 and TRBJ1-4, is DSGVTQTPKHLITATGQRVTLRCSPRSGDLSVYWYQQSLDQGLQFLIQYYNGEERAKGNILERFSAQQFPDLHSELNLSSLELGDSALYFCASSASGLHEKLFFGSGTQLSVL.

This clone was observed a few times. CDR3 protein: CASSAKNQGLETQYF. For the CDR3, the DNA is TGTGCCAGCAGCGCCAAAAATCAGGGGCTAGAGACCCAGTACTTC. The V call is TRBV2, the J call TRBJ2-5, with D perhaps matching TRBD1 (6 bases). CDR3 size: 15 residues. V shed 6 bases and J shed 4 bases, with 18 bases lying between them. CDR1 and CDR2 from the germline V gene are SNHLY and FYNNEI.

J is TRBJ1-2 and V is TRBV6-5; possibly TRBD1 for D (5 bases). Trimming took 8 bases from V and 8 from J, leaving 18 bases between them. The CDR3 loop spans 13 amino acids. Germline CDR1 MNHEY, CDR2 SVGAGI. CDR3 in DNA: TGTGCCAGCGGCCGCGGGGGTTTAGGCGGCTACACCTTC. It is translated as CASGRGGLGGYTF.

The chain uses TRBV29-1 and TRBJ2-7, with 10 bases lining up with TRBD1. Germline-derived CDR1 and CDR2 are SQVTM and ANQGSEA. CDR3 size: 13 residues. J was trimmed by 3 bases and V by 7 bases; bases with no gene match: 6. The CDR3 is CSALGQGDYEQYF. CDR3 coding DNA: TGCAGCGCCCTAGGACAGGGGGACTACGAGCAGTACTTC.